These 3 T cell receptor beta chains were all obtained from the same sample, sequenced in a study of blood T cells in healthy people across ages. A J-beta primer mix and a sample-barcoded 5' primer were used in a second PCR of roughly 6 to 11 cycles. From the 5' RACE reads, TCRdb called clonotypes with MiXCR, one entry per CDR3 protein. The data show about 640,000 distinct CDR3 sequences, under 65% seen once. The sequenced sample was blood. These TCRs come from a man between 60 and 75 years old in good health.

The chain has TRBV5-1 and TRBJ1-2; D is ambiguous. CDR1 and CDR2 (germline): SGHRS, YFSETQ. With 7 bases removed from V and 7 bases from J, the gap between germline ends came to 23 bases. The CDR3 spans 15 residues. The CDR3, as DNA: TGCGCCAGCTACCCCGGGAGTTCGGGGAACGGTGGCTACACCTTC. Amino acid sequence: CASYPGSSGNGGYTF.

This clonotype has a handful of counts. The chain recombines TRBV18 with TRBJ2-1; D possibly corresponds to TRBD2 (5 bases). CDR1 and CDR2 from the germline V gene are KGHSH and LQKENI. The V gene lost 3 bases and the J gene lost 9 bases, with 18 bases spanning the gap. The CDR3 consists of 15 residues. In DNA form, the CDR3 reads TGTGCCAGCTCACCGGTGGTAGGAGGCGGTGGTGAGCAGTTCTTC. Translating gives CASSPVVGGGGEQFF. Using reference TRBV18 and TRBJ2-1 for the parts outside the CDR3, the full variable domain is NAGVMQNPRHLVRRRGQEARLRCSPMKGHSHVYWYRQLPEEGLKFMVYLQKENIIDESGMPKERFSAEFPKEGPSILRIQQVVRGDSAAYFCASSPVVGGGGEQFFGPGTRLTVL.

A few counts support this clonotype. The J gene is TRBJ2-4, the V gene TRBV3-1; TRBD1 matches 7 bases. V lost 4 bases and J lost 1; bases outside the gene matches: 13. This CDR3 has 18 amino acids. Germline loops: CDR1 LGHDT, CDR2 YNNKEL (reference sequence). The CDR3 region has the DNA TGTGCCAGCAGCCCCCTTGTAGGGGGCCAGATGGCCAAAAACATTCAGTACTTC. Its protein product is CASSPLVGGQMAKNIQYF. The full variable domain, rest sourced from reference TRBV3-1 and TRBJ2-4, is DTAVSQTPKYLVTQMGNDKSIKCEQNLGHDTMYWYKQDSKKFLKIMFSYNNKELIINETVPNRFSPKSPDKAHLNLHINSLELGDSAVYFCASSPLVGGQMAKNIQYFGAGTRLSVL.